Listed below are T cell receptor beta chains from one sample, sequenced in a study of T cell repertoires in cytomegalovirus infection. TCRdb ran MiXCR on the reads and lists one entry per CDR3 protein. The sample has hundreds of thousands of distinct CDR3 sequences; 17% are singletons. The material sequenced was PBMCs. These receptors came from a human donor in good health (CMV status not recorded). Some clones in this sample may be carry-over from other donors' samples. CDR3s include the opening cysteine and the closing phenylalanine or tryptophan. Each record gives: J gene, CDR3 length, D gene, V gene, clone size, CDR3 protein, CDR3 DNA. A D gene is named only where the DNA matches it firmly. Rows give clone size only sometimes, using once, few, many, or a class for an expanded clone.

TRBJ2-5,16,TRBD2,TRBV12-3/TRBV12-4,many,CASNQRLAGAQETQYF,TGTGCCAGCAACCAAAGACTAGCGGGGGCCCAAGAGACCCAGTACTTC
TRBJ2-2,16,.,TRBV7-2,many,CASSLVSGLGTGELFF,TGTGCCAGCAGCTTAGTTTCGGGGCTCGGCACCGGGGAGCTGTTTTTT
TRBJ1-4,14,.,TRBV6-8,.,CASRSEGVTGKLFF,TGTGCCAGCAGGAGCGAGGGGGTCACAGGGAAACTGTTTTTT
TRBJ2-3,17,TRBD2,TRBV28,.,CASKLAGGPVGTDTQYF,TGTGCCAGCAAACTAGCGGGGGGCCCGGTTGGCACAGATACGCAGTATTTT
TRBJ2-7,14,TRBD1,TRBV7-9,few,CASSTDRGTYEQYF,TGTGCCAGCAGCACCGACAGGGGGACCTACGAGCAGTACTTC
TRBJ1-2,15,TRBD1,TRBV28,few,CASSSGRGTAYGYTF,TGTGCCAGCAGTTCAGGCCGCGGGACAGCCTATGGCTACACCTTC
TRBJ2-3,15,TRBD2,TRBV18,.,CASSPSSGAGDTQYF,TGTGCCAGCTCACCTTCCAGCGGGGCGGGAGATACGCAGTATTTT
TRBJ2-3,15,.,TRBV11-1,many,CASSLNTGSTDTQYF,TGTGCCAGCAGCTTGAATACAGGGAGCACAGATACGCAGTATTTT
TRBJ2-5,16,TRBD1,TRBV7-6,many,CASSPVGTGAPGTQYF,TGTGCCAGCAGTCCCGTGGGGACAGGGGCCCCAGGGACCCAGTACTTC
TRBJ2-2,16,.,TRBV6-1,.,CASSELTGSYTGELFF,TGTGCCAGCAGTGAACTGACCGGGTCCTACACCGGGGAGCTGTTTTTT
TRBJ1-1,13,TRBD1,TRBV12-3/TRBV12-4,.,CASSFRGPTEAFF,TGTGCCAGCAGTTTCAGGGGGCCCACTGAAGCTTTCTTT
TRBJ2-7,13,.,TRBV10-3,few,CAISGILGNEQYF,TGTGCCATCAGTGGGATCCTTGGTAACGAGCAGTACTTC
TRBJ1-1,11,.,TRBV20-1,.,CSVVENTEAFF,TGCAGTGTGGTGGAGAACACTGAAGCTTTCTTT
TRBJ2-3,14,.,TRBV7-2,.,CASSLCRGTDTQYF,TGTGCCAGCAGCTTGTGCAGGGGTACAGATACGCAGTATTTT
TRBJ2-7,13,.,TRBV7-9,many,CASRAGSSYEQYF,TGTGCCAGCAGGGCAGGGAGCTCCTACGAGCAGTACTTC
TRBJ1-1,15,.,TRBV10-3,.,CAISESAVITLNAFF,TGTGCCATCAGTGAGTCGGCAGTTATCACACTGAATGCTTTCTTT
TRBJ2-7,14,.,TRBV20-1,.,CSARAPALSYEQYF,TGCAGTGCTAGGGCCCCGGCTCTCTCCTACGAGCAGTACTTC
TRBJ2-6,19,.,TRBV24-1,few,CATSDLGGGGYSGANVLTF,TGTGCCACCAGTGATTTGGGAGGGGGTGGCTACTCTGGGGCCAACGTCCTGACTTTC
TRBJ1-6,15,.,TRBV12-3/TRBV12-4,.,CASSFGPPYNSPLHF,TGTGCCAGCAGCTTCGGGCCACCGTATAATTCACCCCTCCACTTT
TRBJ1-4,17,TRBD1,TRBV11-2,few,CASSLNTGAATNEKLFF,TGTGCCAGCAGCTTAAACACAGGGGCTGCAACTAATGAAAAACTGTTTTTT
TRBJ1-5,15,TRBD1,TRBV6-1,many,CASSPSQDRVQPQHF,TGTGCCAGCAGTCCATCACAGGACAGGGTTCAGCCCCAGCATTTT
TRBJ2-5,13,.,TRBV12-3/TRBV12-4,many,CASSLGAAETQYF,TGTGCCAGCAGTTTGGGGGCGGCGGAGACCCAGTACTTC
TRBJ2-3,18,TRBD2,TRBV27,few,CASSLWTSGVGGPDTQYF,TGTGCCAGCAGTTTATGGACTAGCGGGGTCGGGGGTCCAGATACGCAGTATTTT
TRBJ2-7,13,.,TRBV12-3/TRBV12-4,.,CASSFQGGYGQYF,TGTGCCAGCAGTTTTCAGGGGGGCTACGGGCAGTACTTC
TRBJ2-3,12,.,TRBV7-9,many,CASSPPLGTQYF,TGTGCCAGCAGCCCACCTTTGGGTACGCAGTATTTT
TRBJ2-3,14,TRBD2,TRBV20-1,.,CSSRGTMGGDTQYF,TGCAGTTCACGTGGGACCATGGGGGGGGATACGCAGTATTTT
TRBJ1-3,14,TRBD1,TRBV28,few,CASNSRGAGNTIYF,TGTGCCAGCAACTCCAGGGGGGCAGGAAACACCATATATTTT
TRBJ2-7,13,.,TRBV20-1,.,CSASRSSRYEQYF,TGCAGTGCTAGTCGATCTAGTAGGTACGAGCAGTACTTC
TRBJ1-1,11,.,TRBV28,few,CASSQTLVAFF,TGTGCCAGCAGTCAGACTCTTGTAGCTTTCTTT
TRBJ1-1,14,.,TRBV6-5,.,CASSYQGIDTEAFF,TGTGCCAGCAGTTACCAGGGGATCGACACTGAAGCTTTCTTT
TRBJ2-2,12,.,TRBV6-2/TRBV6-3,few,CASSQDTGELFF,TGTGCCAGCAGTCAAGATACCGGGGAGCTGTTTTTT
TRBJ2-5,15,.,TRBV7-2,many,CASSLQTGSQETQYF,TGTGCCAGCAGCTTACAAACAGGATCTCAAGAGACCCAGTACTTC
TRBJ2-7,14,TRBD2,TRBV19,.,CASSPLAGVNEQYF,TGTGCCAGTAGCCCCCTAGCGGGGGTAAACGAGCAGTACTTC
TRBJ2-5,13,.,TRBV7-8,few,CASSLLLGETQYF,TGTGCCAGCAGCTTATTACTTGGGGAGACCCAGTACTTC
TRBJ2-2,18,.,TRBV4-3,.,CASSQDISGFGNTGELFF,TGCGCCAGCAGCCAAGATATTTCGGGATTTGGGAACACCGGGGAGCTGTTTTTT
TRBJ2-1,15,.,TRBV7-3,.,CASSLQQGGRNEQFF,TGTGCCAGCAGCTTACAACAGGGAGGACGCAATGAGCAGTTCTTC
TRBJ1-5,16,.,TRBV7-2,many,CASSLVATLLHQPQHF,TGTGCCAGCAGCTTAGTCGCCACCTTACTCCATCAGCCCCAGCATTTT